This T cell receptor beta chain was obtained from a study of control samples from healthy donors and cancer patients (TCRdb year 2020). This clone was seen only once. Its recognized antigen is unknown. The input lacks base qualities; no much larger clone sits a single base away. The library was prepared using the immunoSEQ multiplex PCR assay. As stored in TCRdb, this immuneACCESS dataset retains in-frame rearrangements with V and J assigned. A fraction of the clones does not appear; measured against another copy, unresolved V genes explain less than half of the discrepancy, and the remainder lacks a known reason. Across this sample there are tens of thousands of clones, with roughly 89% seen only once. The top ten constitute less than 6.5% of the sample. In the germline V gene (reference sequence), CDR1 corresponds to SEHNR and CDR2 to FQNEAQ. The CDR3 contains 17 residues, cysteine and phenylalanine counted. The sequence is cut down to CDR3 DNA, 51 bases in frame from base 1. At the junction V is shortened by 2 bases and J by 1 base, with 17 bases in between.

The sequenced sample was PBMCs. This chain is built from TRBV7-9 and TRBJ1-2; perhaps TRBD1 is the D gene, with 6 bases matching. This TCR was recovered from a man aged 55 to 70 with colorectal cancer. The bases are TGTGCCAGCAGCTTACAGGGGCCCCTATCCCTTAACTATGGCTACACCTTC. Its translation is CASSLQGPLSLNYGYTF.